These 18 T cell receptor beta chains share one sample of origin, sequenced in a study of blood T cells in healthy people across ages. Together with a sample-barcoded 5' primer, a J-beta primer mix was included in a second PCR lasting about 6 to 11 cycles. TCRdb re-analysed the 5' RACE reads in MiXCR, keeping a single row per CDR3 protein. This sample carries 1.5 million to 2 million distinct CDR3 sequences, roughly 49% of them seen once, and the ten largest clones take around 2.1%. The sequencing input was blood. The receptors originated from a woman in her 40s in good health.

This clonotype was seen a few times. The chain uses TRBV7-2 and TRBJ2-1; D gene unclear. V lost 2 bases, J lost 6 bases, and 8 bases lay in between. The CDR3 length is 13 residues. Per germline, CDR1 SGHTA and CDR2 FQGNSA. The CDR3 DNA reads as TGTGCCAGCAGCTTAACCCCCATCAATGAGCAGTTCTTC. Translated: CASSLTPINEQFF. Supplemented by reference TRBV7-2 and TRBJ2-1, the full variable domain reads GAGVSQSPSNKVTEKGKDVELRCDPISGHTALYWYRQSLGQGLEFLIYFQGNSAPDKSGLPSDRFSAERTGGSVSTLTIQRTQQEDSAVYLCASSLTPINEQFFGPGTRLTVL.

The chain has TRBV10-2 and TRBJ2-5, with TRBD2 matching 7 bases. The V gene end was trimmed by 0 bases and the J gene end by 10 bases; junction bases not matched to a gene: 17. CDR1 is WSHSY and CDR2 is SAAADI in the germline V gene. The CDR3 sequence is 17 residues long. CDR3 sequence (DNA): TGCGCCAGCAGTGAGTCACGGTTAGTCGGTGCTAGCGGACACCAGTACTTC. The encoded protein is CASSESRLVGASGHQYF.

The sample holds a few counts of this clonotype. The chain couples TRBV20-1 to TRBJ2-3, with TRBD2 identical over 7 bases. The CDR3 contains 13 residues. Per germline, CDR1 DFQATT and CDR2 SNEGSKA (reference sequence). After removal of 1 base from V and 5 bases from J, the junction contained 3 bases not matched to a gene. DNA for the CDR3: TGCAGTGCTAGAGGGACTAGTGGAGATACGCAGTATTTT. This translates into CSARGTSGDTQYF.

This clonotype was seen once. The V call is TRBV12-3 or TRBV12-4, the J call TRBJ2-2, with D hard to call. The CDR3 is 14 amino acids. Trimming pared 5 bases from V and 5 bases from J, leaving 12 bases between. CDR3 nucleotide sequence: TGTGCCAGCAGTCCCCCAAGTCTTACCGGGGAGCTGTTTTTT. Amino acids: CASSPPSLTGELFF.

The chain employs TRBV6-5 and TRBJ1-6, with a possible D match to TRBD1 (5 bases). The CDR3 spans 14 residues. The V end was cut by 6 bases, the J end by 4 bases, with 10 bases between. From germline, CDR1 is MNHEY and CDR2 SVGAGI. CDR3 region: CASRQGFYNSPLHF. The CDR3 DNA reads as TGTGCCAGCAGGCAGGGCTTTTATAATTCACCCCTCCACTTT.

This clonotype has a handful of counts. This sequence joins TRBV11-2 and TRBJ2-6; tentative D call: TRBD1 (5 bases). There are 17 residues in the CDR3. Germline assignment: CDR1 SGHAT and CDR2 FQNNGV. Trimming shortened V by 4 bases and J by 0 bases, and 13 bases separated the two germline ends. CDR3 bases: TGTGCCAGCAGCTCCGTGACAGTGCTCTCTGGGGCCAACGTCCTGACTTTC. Translated, it gives CASSSVTVLSGANVLTF.

This sequence joins TRBV5-1 and TRBJ2-5, with TRBD1 identical over 7 bases. This CDR3 is 15 amino acids long. The V gene end was trimmed by 0 bases and the J gene end by 11 bases; junction bases not matched to a gene: 13. CDR1 and CDR2 (germline): SGHRS, YFSETQ. The CDR3 sequence: CASSLASRTGNEQYF. The CDR3 bases are TGCGCCAGCAGCTTGGCGTCAAGGACAGGCAATGAGCAGTACTTC.

This clonotype turned up a few times. V is TRBV27 and J is TRBJ1-4; D is unresolved. The CDR3 is 12 residues long. V shed 6 bases and J shed 0 bases, with 2 bases lying between them. Germline V lookup: CDR1 MNHEY, CDR2 SMNVEV (reference sequence). CDR3 in DNA: TGTGCCAGCAGGACAACTAATGAAAAACTGTTTTTT. This sequence encodes CASRTTNEKLFF.

The table lists this clonotype with a few counts. The J gene is TRBJ2-1, the V gene TRBV20-1, with a possible D match to TRBD2 (5 bases). Trimming cost V 1 base and J 8 bases, with 15 bases left between them. This CDR3 contains 14 residues. The germline V gene encodes CDR1 DFQATT and CDR2 SNEGSKA (reference sequence). DNA of the CDR3: TGCAGTGCTAGAGGGACCTACGGGGATGATGAGCAGTTCTTC. Amino acids: CSARGTYGDDEQFF.

This chain connects TRBV20-1 to TRBJ1-6; no definite D call. The V gene lost 5 bases and the J gene lost 6 bases, with 17 bases spanning the gap. The CDR3 runs 15 residues. Germline V gene data show CDR1 as DFQATT and CDR2 as SNEGSKA (reference sequence). The DNA of the CDR3 is TGCAGTGCTTCCAGGAGAACACTACCTAATTCACCCCTCCACTTT. It is translated as CSASRRTLPNSPLHF.

This clonotype was counted only a few times. The chain links TRBV4-2 to TRBJ1-4; 9 bases fit TRBD1. The germline V gene encodes CDR1 LGHNA and CDR2 YNFKEQ. The CDR3 length is 12 residues. V trimming: 0 bases; J trimming: 14 bases; junction bases outside the gene matches: 1. The CDR3: CASSQEDRGLFF. In DNA form, the CDR3 reads TGTGCCAGCAGCCAAGAGGACAGGGGTCTGTTTTTT.

The chain carries TRBV6-5 and TRBJ2-5, with D unresolved. The CDR3 runs 12 residues. V was pared by 2 bases and J by 9 bases, with 10 bases between. Looked up from germline, CDR1 is MNHEY and CDR2 is SVGAGI. The CDR3: CASSYTGTAQYF. Here the CDR3 DNA reads TGTGCCAGCAGTTACACCGGAACCGCCCAGTACTTC.

The rearrangement links TRBV6-2 or TRBV6-3 to TRBJ1-1; TRBD1 might be the D (6 bases). CDR3 length: 15 residues. Germline assignment: CDR1 MNHEY and CDR2 SVGEGT. Trimming took 6 bases from V and 2 from J, leaving 16 bases between them. CDR3 region: CASRDPGGRNTEAFF. CDR3 DNA sequence: TGTGCCAGCAGAGACCCGGGGGGCCGCAACACTGAAGCTTTCTTT.

The rearrangement uses TRBV7-2 and TRBJ2-1; 9 bases line up with TRBD1. Germline loops: CDR1 SGHTA, CDR2 FQGNSA. The V and J ends lost 5 bases and 8 bases, in that order; junction bases with no gene match: 10. This CDR3 region has 15 residues. In DNA, the CDR3 is TGTGCCAGCAGCCCGTGGACAGGGGTCTTGGATGAGCAGTTCTTC. As protein: CASSPWTGVLDEQFF.

The CDR3 loop is CASRRGNRREGAKNIQYF. The CDR3 DNA sequence: TGTGCCAGTAGACGTGGTAACCGCCGGGAAGGAGCCAAAAACATTCAGTACTTC. J is TRBJ2-4 and V is TRBV19, with D possibly TRBD2 on 5 matching bases. Trimming removed 6 bases at V and 0 bases at J, with 21 bases between. The CDR3 totals 18 residues. Germline V gene lookup returns CDR1 LNHDA and CDR2 SQIVND (reference sequence).

This clonotype was recorded only once. The rearrangement links TRBV6-2 or TRBV6-3 to TRBJ1-1, with D perhaps matching TRBD1 (5 bases). The CDR3 has 15 amino acids. The V gene's germline CDR1 is MNHEY and CDR2 SVGEGT. Trimming took off 5 bases at V and 1 base at J, with 14 bases between the two ends. The DNA of the CDR3 is TGTGCCAGCAGTGACAGAGCAGGGAAGAACACTGAAGCTTTCTTT. Residues: CASSDRAGKNTEAFF.

This chain's CDR3 is CASSLEIGRASEYEQYF. The CDR3 nucleotides are TGTGCCAGCAGCTTAGAGATTGGCAGGGCGTCCGAATACGAGCAGTACTTC. The chain recombines TRBV7-6 with TRBJ2-5; TRBD1 is a possible D gene (5 bases). The closer fit of TRBJ2-7 to the DNA end suggests the J call may be wrong. This CDR3 has 17 residues. Germline V gene data show CDR1 as SGHVS and CDR2 as FNYEAQ.

The V gene is TRBV27, the J gene TRBJ2-5; D gene uncertain. V was cut by 7 bases and J by 7 bases, with 19 bases left in between. CDR3 length: 14 residues. CDR1 MNHEY and CDR2 SMNVEV come from the germline V gene (reference sequence). The CDR3 loop is CASNFNGDRGTQYF. The CDR3 coding sequence is TGTGCCAGCAATTTTAACGGAGACCGAGGGACCCAGTACTTC.